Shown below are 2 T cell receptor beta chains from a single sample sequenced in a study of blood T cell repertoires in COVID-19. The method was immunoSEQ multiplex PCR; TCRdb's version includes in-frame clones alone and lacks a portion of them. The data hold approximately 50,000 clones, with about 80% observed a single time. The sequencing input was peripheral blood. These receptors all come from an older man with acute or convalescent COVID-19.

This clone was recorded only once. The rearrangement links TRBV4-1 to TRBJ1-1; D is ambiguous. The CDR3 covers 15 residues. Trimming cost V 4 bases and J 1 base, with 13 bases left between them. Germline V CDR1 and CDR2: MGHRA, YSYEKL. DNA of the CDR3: TGCGCCAGCAGCCCAGCCAGCGTAGCGAACACTGAAGCTTTCTTT. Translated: CASSPASVANTEAFF.

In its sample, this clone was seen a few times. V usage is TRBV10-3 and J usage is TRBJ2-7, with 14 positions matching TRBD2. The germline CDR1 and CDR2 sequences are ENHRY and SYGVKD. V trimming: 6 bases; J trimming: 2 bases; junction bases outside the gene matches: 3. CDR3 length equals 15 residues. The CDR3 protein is CAIRSTSGRAYEQYF. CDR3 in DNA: TGTGCCATCAGGTCGACTAGCGGGAGGGCCTACGAGCAGTACTTC.